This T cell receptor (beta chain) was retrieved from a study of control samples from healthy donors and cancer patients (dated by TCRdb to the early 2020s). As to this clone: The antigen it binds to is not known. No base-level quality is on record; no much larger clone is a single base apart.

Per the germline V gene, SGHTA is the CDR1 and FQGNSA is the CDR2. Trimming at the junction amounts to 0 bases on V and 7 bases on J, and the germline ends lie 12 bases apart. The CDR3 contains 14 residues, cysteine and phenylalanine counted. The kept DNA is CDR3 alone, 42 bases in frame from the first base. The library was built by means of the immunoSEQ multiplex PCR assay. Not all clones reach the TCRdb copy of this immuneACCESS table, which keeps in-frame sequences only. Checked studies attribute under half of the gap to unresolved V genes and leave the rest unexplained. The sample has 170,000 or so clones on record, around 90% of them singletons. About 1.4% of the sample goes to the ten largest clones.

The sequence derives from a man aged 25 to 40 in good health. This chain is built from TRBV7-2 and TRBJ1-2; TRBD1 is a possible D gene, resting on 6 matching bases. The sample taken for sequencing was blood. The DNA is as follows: TGTGCCAGCAGCTTAGCGGGGGGCGTTAGTGGCTACACCTTC. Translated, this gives CASSLAGGVSGYTF.